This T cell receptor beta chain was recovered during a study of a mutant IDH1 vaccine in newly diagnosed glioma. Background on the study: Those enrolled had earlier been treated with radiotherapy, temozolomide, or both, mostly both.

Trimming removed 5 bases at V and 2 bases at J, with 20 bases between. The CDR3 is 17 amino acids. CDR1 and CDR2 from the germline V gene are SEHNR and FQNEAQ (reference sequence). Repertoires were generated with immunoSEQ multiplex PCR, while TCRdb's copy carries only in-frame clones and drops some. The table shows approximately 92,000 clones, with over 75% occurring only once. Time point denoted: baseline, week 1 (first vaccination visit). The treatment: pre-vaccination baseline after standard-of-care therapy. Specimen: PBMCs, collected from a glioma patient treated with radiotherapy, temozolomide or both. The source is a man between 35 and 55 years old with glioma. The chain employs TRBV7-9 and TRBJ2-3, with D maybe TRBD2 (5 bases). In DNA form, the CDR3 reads TGTGCCAGCAGCCGGCTGTATCGAGCGGCTAACACAGATACGCAGTATTTT. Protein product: CASSRLYRAANTDTQYF. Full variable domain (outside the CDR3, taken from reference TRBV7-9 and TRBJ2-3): DTGVSQNPRHKITKRGQNVTFRCDPISEHNRLYWYRQTLGQGPEFLTYFQNEAQLEKSRLLSDRFSAERPKGSFSTLEIQRTEQGDSAMYLCASSRLYRAANTDTQYFGPGTRLTVL.